The 18 T cell receptor beta chains listed next were all sequenced from one sample in a study of regulatory T cells in long-lasting Graves disease. In building TCR beta libraries, iRepertoire HTBI primers were used together with Arm-PCR of CDR3 regions. TCRdb passed the multiplex PCR reads through MiXCR, listing each CDR3 protein once. The table shows hundreds of thousands of distinct CDR3 sequences, with 30% occurring only once. Time point meaning: persistent/refractory GD, antithyroid drugs over 5 years with positive TRAb. Isolated PBMC RNA provided the starting material for the TCR library. The specimen comprised peripheral blood mononuclear cells (PBMCs), sampled when the disease was refractory, from a patient treated with antithyroid drugs. All receptors come from a female donor with Graves disease.

This clonotype was found many times. V and J are TRBV11-2 and TRBJ1-2; D call uncertain. Germline lookup yields CDR1 SGHAT and CDR2 FQNNGV. The V and J ends lost 1 base and 6 bases respectively, with 9 bases between them. The CDR3 covers 13 residues. CDR3: CASSLVPRHGYTF. CDR3 coding DNA: TGTGCCAGCAGCTTAGTGCCACGGCATGGCTACACCTTC.

This clonotype was counted many times. The chain is built from TRBV6-2 or TRBV6-3 and TRBJ1-1; no definite D call. Germline CDR1 is MNHEY and CDR2 is SVGEGT. The CDR3 contains 12 residues. Trimming took off 2 bases at V and 4 bases at J, with 5 bases between the two ends. In DNA form, the CDR3 reads TGTGCCAGCAGTTACGTAGGCACTGAAGCTTTCTTT. Amino acids: CASSYVGTEAFF.

Comments on this clonotype: Here the CDR3 omits its conserved ending phenylalanine or tryptophan, so a read error is the likely source. The chain recombines TRBV12-3 or TRBV12-4 with TRBJ2-5; D may correspond to TRBD1 or TRBD2 (5 bases each). This CDR3 contains 14 residues. V was shortened by 3 bases and J by 5 bases, with 13 bases between the two germline ends. The CDR3 DNA follows: TGTGCCAGCAGTTTGACAGTTTGGGAGGAGACCCAGTACCTC. This codes for CASSLTVWEETQYL.

This sequence joins TRBV29-1 and TRBJ1-2, with a weak D call TRBD1 (6 bases). The CDR3 covers 14 residues. The germline gives CDR1 SQVTM, CDR2 ANQGSEA. V lost 4 bases and J 3 bases, leaving 15 bases between the germline ends. The CDR3 sequence is CSVVGEGGDYGYTF. In nucleotides, the CDR3 is TGCAGCGTTGTGGGGGAAGGGGGAGACTATGGCTACACCTTC. The full variable domain, in which reference TRBV29-1 and TRBJ1-2 provide the parts outside the CDR3, is SAVISQKPSRDICQRGTSLTIQCQVDSQVTMMFWYRQQPGQSLTLIATANQGSEATYESGFVIDKFPISRPNLTFSTLTVSNMSPEDSSIYLCSVVGEGGDYGYTFGSGTRLTVV.

This clonotype was seen more than once but under ten times. The V and J genes are TRBV18 and TRBJ1-1; a weak D match, TRBD1 (6 bases). CDR1 is KGHSH, CDR2 LQKENI, per germline. Trimming left V 8 bases short and J 5 bases short, with 15 bases between. This CDR3 region has 13 residues. The CDR3 sequence is CASTTGYRTEAFF. The DNA of the CDR3 is TGTGCCAGCACGACAGGTTATCGGACTGAAGCTTTCTTT.

This clonotype was detected a few times. The chain carries TRBV2 and TRBJ2-7; perhaps TRBD2 as D (6 bases). The CDR3 has 13 residues. Germline lookup yields CDR1 SNHLY and CDR2 FYNNEI. Trimming took off 7 bases at V and 5 bases at J, with 15 bases between the two ends. The CDR3 spells CASTTLGGHEQYF. The DNA of the CDR3 is TGTGCCAGCACCACACTGGGAGGCCACGAGCAGTACTTC.

This clonotype was detected only a few times. This chain links TRBV5-1 with TRBJ2-7, with TRBD1 as a possible D gene (6 bases). Looked up from germline, CDR1 is SGHRS and CDR2 is YFSETQ. V dropped 1 base and J dropped 0 bases, with 11 bases sitting between them. The CDR3 is 15 residues long. CDR3 nucleotide sequence: TGCGCCAGCAGCTTGCCAGGGGTTAGCTCCTACGAGCAGTACTTC. This gives the protein CASSLPGVSSYEQYF.

This clonotype came up a few times. This chain links TRBV5-1 with TRBJ1-2; TRBD1 agrees at 12 bases. Trimming removed 4 bases from V and 4 bases from J; junction bases left unmatched: 11. The CDR3 contains 17 residues. CDR1 SGHRS and CDR2 YFSETQ come from the germline V gene. The chain's CDR3 is CASSASPGTGGGYGYTF. The CDR3 DNA follows: TGCGCCAGCAGCGCAAGTCCCGGGACAGGGGGCGGCTATGGCTACACCTTC. Full variable domain (rest looked up from reference TRBV5-1 and TRBJ1-2): KAGVTQTPRYLIKTRGQQVTLSCSPISGHRSVSWYQQTPGQGLQFLFEYFSETQRNKGNFPGRFSGRQFSNSRSEMNVSTLELGDSALYLCASSASPGTGGGYGYTFGSGTRLTVV.

This chain connects TRBV19 to TRBJ2-7; 9 bases agree with TRBD1. J was trimmed by 1 base and V by 6 bases; bases with no gene match: 10. The CDR3 is 16 residues long. CDR1 is LNHDA and CDR2 is SQIVND in the germline V gene (reference sequence). The CDR3 DNA follows: TGTGCCAGTAGAAATCAGAGGGGACAGGGTTCCTACGAGCAGTACTTC. Protein sequence: CASRNQRGQGSYEQYF.

As concerns this clonotype: A read error is possible here, since a much larger clone lies one base away. The chain has TRBV2 and TRBJ2-7, with 12 bases matching TRBD2. Losses at the gene ends were 8 bases for V and 6 bases for J; bases not matched to a gene: 11. CDR1 is SNHLY, CDR2 FYNNEI, per germline. The CDR3 has 15 amino acids. The CDR3 DNA is TGTGCCAGCGGTTGGACTAGCGGGGTCTCTTCCGAGCAGTACTTC. Its protein is CASGWTSGVSSEQYF.

This clonotype was observed many times. The chain uses TRBV2 and TRBJ1-1, with D unresolved. This CDR3 has 14 amino acids. The V and J ends lost 4 bases and 3 bases respectively, with 12 bases between them. The V gene's germline CDR1 is SNHLY and CDR2 FYNNEI. CDR3 coding DNA: TGTGCCAGCAGTGCGGGAGTCCTTTACACTGAAGCTTTCTTT. The encoded protein is CASSAGVLYTEAFF.

This clonotype was seen a few times. Here the CDR3 DNA reads TGCAGCGTTGAAGTGGGTTCCTACGAGCAGTACTTC. Its protein is CSVEVGSYEQYF. This chain links TRBV29-1 with TRBJ2-7; D gene unclear. The CDR3 has 12 residues. The germline V and J ends were trimmed by 1 base and 1 base, with 5 bases remaining between them. The germline gives CDR1 SQVTM, CDR2 ANQGSEA.

In this sample, this clonotype turned up a few times. The chain is built from TRBV19 and TRBJ2-7, with 9 nucleotides matching TRBD1. The CDR3 loop spans 13 amino acids. J was trimmed by 1 base and V by 10 bases; bases with no gene match: 5. Germline V lookup: CDR1 LNHDA, CDR2 SQIVND (reference sequence). The DNA for the CDR3 is TGTGCCACCCGGGACAGGGTGTCCTACGAGCAGTACTTC. Protein sequence: CATRDRVSYEQYF.

The chain couples TRBV20-1 to TRBJ1-1; D is uncertain. The CDR3 loop spans 13 amino acids. The V gene lost 3 bases and the J gene lost 1 base, with 9 bases spanning the gap. Germline CDR1 is DFQATT and CDR2 is SNEGSKA (reference sequence). CDR3 protein: CSARAETNTEAFF. The CDR3 DNA sequence: TGCAGTGCTAGGGCGGAAACGAACACTGAAGCTTTCTTT.

This chain joins TRBV20-1 and TRBJ2-7, with 8 nucleotides matching TRBD1. Germline assignment: CDR1 DFQATT and CDR2 SNEGSKA (reference sequence). V lost 0 bases to trimming and J lost 4 bases; unmatched junction nucleotides: 5. CDR3 length: 14 residues. The CDR3 region is CSAREGQVFYEQYF. CDR3 DNA sequence: TGCAGTGCTAGAGAGGGACAGGTCTTTTACGAGCAGTACTTC.

This clonotype was counted between two and nine times. This chain joins TRBV27 and TRBJ1-1, with D maybe TRBD1 (6 bases). V lost 0 bases and J 5 bases, leaving 13 bases between the germline ends. CDR1 is MNHEY and CDR2 is SMNVEV in the germline V gene (reference sequence). This CDR3 is built from 15 residues. The CDR3 is CASSLSIQGGTEAFF. CDR3 DNA sequence: TGTGCCAGCAGTTTATCCATACAGGGAGGTACTGAAGCTTTCTTT.

This chain joins TRBV25-1 and TRBJ1-2; no clear D. The CDR3 is made up of 10 amino acids. Germline-derived CDR1 and CDR2 are MGHDK and SYGVNS. V lost 3 bases to trimming and J lost 8 bases, with 4 bases between them. CDR3 nucleotide sequence: TGTGCCAGCAGTGAGGTGGGCTACACCTTC. The encoded protein is CASSEVGYTF.

This clonotype was seen a handful of times. This chain links TRBV7-9 with TRBJ1-4; D remains ambiguous. This CDR3 is built from 17 residues. Trimming took off 3 bases at V and 6 bases at J, with 20 bases between the two ends. CDR1 is SEHNR and CDR2 is FQNEAQ in the germline V gene (reference sequence). CDR3 in amino acids: CASSFLTDIWSHEKLFF. In nucleotides, the CDR3 is TGTGCCAGCAGCTTCTTGACGGATATATGGTCTCATGAAAAACTGTTTTTT.